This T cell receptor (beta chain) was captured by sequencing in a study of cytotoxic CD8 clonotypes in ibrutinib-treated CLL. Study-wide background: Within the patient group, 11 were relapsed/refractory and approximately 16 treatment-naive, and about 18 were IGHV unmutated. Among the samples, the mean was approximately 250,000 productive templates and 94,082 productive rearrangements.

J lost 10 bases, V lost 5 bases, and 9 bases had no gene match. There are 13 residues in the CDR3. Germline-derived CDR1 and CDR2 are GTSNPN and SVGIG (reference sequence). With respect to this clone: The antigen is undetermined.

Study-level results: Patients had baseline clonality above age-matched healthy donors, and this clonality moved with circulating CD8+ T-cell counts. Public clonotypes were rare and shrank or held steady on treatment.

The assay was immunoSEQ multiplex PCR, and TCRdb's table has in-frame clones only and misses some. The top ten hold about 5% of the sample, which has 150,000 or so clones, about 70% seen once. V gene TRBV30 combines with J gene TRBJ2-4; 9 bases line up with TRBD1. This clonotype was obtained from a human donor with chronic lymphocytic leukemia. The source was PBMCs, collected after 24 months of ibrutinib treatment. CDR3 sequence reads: CAWVGQGEVIQYF. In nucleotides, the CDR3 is TGTGCCTGGGTGGGACAGGGTGAAGTTATTCAGTACTTC.